Each of the 18 T cell receptor beta chains below was sequenced from the same sample in a study of blood T cell repertoires in COVID-19. Only in-frame clones appear in the TCRdb table, and some are missing; sequencing was by immunoSEQ multiplex PCR. The table has around 150,000 clones, 81% seen once. Sequenced input: peripheral blood. The origin of the receptors is a woman aged 55-69 years with active or convalescent COVID-19.

The CDR3 sequence is CASTQGQIVYGYTF. The DNA for the CDR3 is TGCGCCAGCACCCAAGGACAGATAGTATATGGCTACACCTTC. The chain links TRBV10-1 to TRBJ1-2, with D perhaps matching TRBD1 (6 bases). Trimming removed 7 bases from V and 5 bases from J, with 17 bases in between. This CDR3 has 14 amino acids. Germline CDR1 is WNHNN and CDR2 is SYGVQD (reference sequence).

The V gene is TRBV24-1, the J gene TRBJ2-1; perhaps TRBD2 as D (5 bases). Deletions cut 6 bases from V and 9 bases from J, with 11 bases between. Germline loops: CDR1 KGHDR, CDR2 SFDVKD. The CDR3 is 12 amino acids. CDR3 amino acids: CATSIGKAEQFF. The CDR3 DNA follows: TGTGCCACCAGTATCGGGAAGGCTGAGCAGTTCTTC.

CDR3 in amino acids: CAIRQGTDTGELFF. The CDR3 DNA follows: TGTGCCATCAGACAGGGTACGGACACCGGGGAGCTGTTTTTT. The chain recombines TRBV10-3 with TRBJ2-2, with D tentatively TRBD1 (6 bases). The V and J ends lost 6 bases and 3 bases respectively, with 11 bases between them. From germline, CDR1 is ENHRY and CDR2 SYGVKD. The CDR3 loop spans 14 amino acids.

The chain combines TRBV5-5 with TRBJ1-1; D perhaps matches TRBD1 (5 bases). V was clipped by 7 bases and J by 6 bases, with 13 bases between them. Per the germline V gene, CDR1 is SGHKS and CDR2 is YYEKEE (reference sequence). The CDR3 is 12 amino acids. For the CDR3, the DNA is TGTGCCAGCGCCAAGACAGCCTCTGAAGCTTTCTTT. This sequence encodes CASAKTASEAFF.

V and J are TRBV6-1 and TRBJ2-7; no firm D call. With 3 bases removed from V and 6 bases from J, the gap between germline ends came to 21 bases. This CDR3 is 16 amino acids long. Germline assignment: CDR1 MNHNS and CDR2 SASEGT. CDR3 region: CASSDRTLGILIEQYF. For the CDR3, the DNA is TGTGCCAGCAGTGACCGAACCCTGGGCATTCTCATCGAGCAGTACTTC.

This chain uses TRBV15 with TRBJ2-3, with D unclear. The CDR3 length is 14 residues. Trimming pared 2 bases from V and 4 bases from J, leaving 10 bases between. CDR1 LNHNV and CDR2 YYDKDF come from the germline V gene (reference sequence). CDR3 nucleotides: TGTGCCACCAGCAGACGAGGATACGCAGATACGCAGTATTTT. It codes for CATSRRGYADTQYF.

In DNA form, the CDR3 reads TGTGCCAGCAGCCAAGATGCCCAGGGGCGACACGGTAATGAAAAACTGTTTTTT. It codes for CASSQDAQGRHGNEKLFF. The V gene is TRBV3-1 (or the pseudogene TRBV3-2), the J gene TRBJ1-4, with D possibly being TRBD1 (6 bases). The CDR3 has 18 residues. Germline V gene data show CDR1 as LGHDT and CDR2 as YNNKEL (reference sequence). V lost 0 bases and J 4 bases, leaving 18 bases between the germline ends.

A single count supports this clone. V is TRBV5-8 and J is TRBJ2-3, with D tentatively TRBD2 (7 bases). The germline V and J ends were trimmed by 2 bases and 2 bases, with 12 bases remaining between them. The CDR3 runs 15 residues. Germline V CDR1 and CDR2: SGHTS, YDEGEE. This CDR3 reads CASSFRGAATDTQYF. The DNA of the CDR3 is TGTGCCAGCAGCTTTCGGGGGGCAGCCACAGATACGCAGTATTTT.

This clone appeared once. The chain couples TRBV4-3 to TRBJ2-7; 11 nucleotides match TRBD2. The V gene's germline CDR1 is LGHNA and CDR2 YSLEER. The CDR3 runs 16 residues. The junction had 6 bases not matched to a gene; V was cut back by 3 bases and J by 2 bases. CDR3 DNA: TGCGCCAGCAGCCACTCTAGCGGGAGGAATACCTACGAGCAGTACTTC. The encoded protein is CASSHSSGRNTYEQYF.

V is TRBV7-9 and J is TRBJ2-7, with D uncertain. The CDR3 spans 11 residues. Trimming took 2 bases from V and 10 from J, leaving 9 bases between them. Germline CDR1 is SEHNR and CDR2 is FQNEAQ (reference sequence). The CDR3 coding sequence is TGTGCCAGCAGCTTATACGGAGAACAGTACTTC. Translating it yields CASSLYGEQYF. Filled out from reference TRBV7-9 and TRBJ2-7, the complete variable domain reads DTGVSQNPRHKITKRGQNVTFRCDPISEHNRLYWYRQTLGQGPEFLTYFQNEAQLEKSRLLSDRFSAERPKGSFSTLEIQRTEQGDSAMYLCASSLYGEQYFGPGTRLTVT.

The J gene is TRBJ2-7, the V gene TRBV6-5; 8 bases map to TRBD1. The CDR3 sequence is 14 residues long. Germline lookup yields CDR1 MNHEY and CDR2 SVGAGI. The ends lost 7 bases at V and 4 bases at J; junction bases unmatched: 9. CDR3: CASTVGQGWYEQYF. The CDR3 DNA follows: TGTGCCAGCACCGTCGGACAGGGTTGGTACGAGCAGTACTTC.

This chain links TRBV28 with TRBJ1-1; D call uncertain. In germline, CDR1 is MDHEN, CDR2 SYDVKM. The CDR3 spans 14 residues. With 6 bases removed from V and 1 base from J, the gap between germline ends came to 12 bases. This CDR3 reads CASREVSSNTEAFF. CDR3 nucleotides: TGTGCCAGCAGAGAGGTCAGCTCGAACACTGAAGCTTTCTTT.

This clone was recorded a few times. This chain links TRBV27 with TRBJ1-2; TRBD1 agrees at 8 bases. This CDR3 region has 15 residues. CDR1 is MNHEY, CDR2 SMNVEV, per germline (reference sequence). Trimming removed 4 bases from V and 5 bases from J; junction bases left unmatched: 9. CDR3 nucleotide sequence: TGTGCCAGCAGTTCCCAGGGGGCGTTCCGATATGGCTACACCTTC. As protein: CASSSQGAFRYGYTF.

This sequence joins TRBV6-2 or TRBV6-3 and TRBJ1-6, with D unclear. From germline, CDR1 is MNHEY and CDR2 SVGEGT. V lost 2 bases and J lost 1, with 6 bases in between. The CDR3 contains 15 residues. DNA for the CDR3: TGTGCCAGCAGTTACGGAGGATCCTATAATTCACCCCTCCACTTT. This encodes CASSYGGSYNSPLHF.

This clone has more than one count but fewer than ten. The V and J genes are TRBV2 and TRBJ2-1; no definite D call. This CDR3 has 11 residues. V shed 5 bases and J shed 5 bases, with 4 bases lying between them. CDR1 SNHLY and CDR2 FYNNEI come from the germline V gene. CDR3 DNA: TGTGCCAGCAGTAGAGACAATGAGCAGTTCTTC. Amino acid sequence: CASSRDNEQFF.

The chain combines TRBV6-5 with TRBJ2-1, with 7 bases that match TRBD1. Losses at the gene ends were 7 bases for V and 3 bases for J; bases not matched to a gene: 3. The CDR3 is 13 residues long. Germline CDR1 and CDR2: MNHEY and SVGAGI. In nucleotides, the CDR3 is TGTGCCAGCACCGGACAGGTCTACAATGAGCAGTTCTTC. Protein: CASTGQVYNEQFF.

The V and J genes are TRBV6-5 and TRBJ2-2; 8 bases line up with TRBD2. V lost 6 bases, J lost 6 bases, and 6 bases stayed unmatched. Germline loops: CDR1 MNHEY, CDR2 SVGAGI. CDR3 length equals 14 residues. The CDR3 sequence: CASSEGLGAGELFF. Written as DNA, the CDR3 is TGTGCCAGCAGCGAGGGACTAGGGGCCGGGGAGCTGTTTTTT.

The rearrangement joins TRBV11-2 to TRBJ2-1, with D possibly being TRBD2 (6 bases). Germline V lookup: CDR1 SGHAT, CDR2 FQNNGV. CDR3 length: 16 amino acids. V was pared by 4 bases and J by 2 bases, with 15 bases between. The CDR3 region is CASSWGWGGAYNEQFF. The CDR3 region has the DNA TGTGCCAGCAGCTGGGGGTGGGGCGGGGCCTACAATGAGCAGTTCTTC.